This is a list of T cell receptor beta chains from one sample in a study of T cell repertoires in cytomegalovirus infection. Their recognized antigens are unknown. TCRdb itself ran the reads through MiXCR, one entry per CDR3 protein. The data contain around 900,000 distinct CDR3 sequences, roughly 30% of them singletons. The material sequenced was cultured CD8+ T cells from PBMCs, taken from culture after CMV antigen stimulation. The source of these receptors is a human donor in good health (CMV status not recorded). Some clones in this sample may be carry-over from other donors' samples. The CDR3 runs from the conserved cysteine through the conserved F or W. Each record gives: clone size, V gene, J gene, D gene, CDR3 protein, CDR3 DNA. The D gene is left open where the match is weak. For some rows the clone size is stated as once, few or many, or as a class when expanded; others skip it.

many,TRBV12-3/TRBV12-4,TRBJ1-2,.,CASALGRVPTYGYTF,TGTGCCAGCGCCCTGGGGAGGGTTCCCACCTATGGCTACACCTTC
.,TRBV19,TRBJ1-5,.,CASSIVGQFNQPQHF,TGTGCCAGTAGTATAGTCGGACAGTTCAATCAGCCCCAGCATTTT
few,TRBV7-9,TRBJ1-2,.,CASSSSSYHLGYGYTF,TGTGCCAGCAGCTCCTCCTCCTACCATTTAGGCTATGGCTACACCTTC
many,TRBV7-8,TRBJ1-6,TRBD1,CASSLKVTGGSPLHF,TGTGCCAGCAGCTTAAAGGTGACAGGGGGTTCACCCCTCCACTTT
.,TRBV15,TRBJ1-4,TRBD1,CATSTGQGGEKLFF,TGTGCCACCAGCACCGGACAGGGAGGTGAAAAACTGTTTTTT
.,TRBV4-1,TRBJ1-2,.,CASSQGLFAGGYGYTF,TGCGCCAGCAGCCAAGGTCTCTTCGCCGGAGGTTATGGCTACACCTTC
.,TRBV27,TRBJ1-4,TRBD1,CASTGTGVYEKLFF,TGTGCCAGCACCGGGACAGGGGTTTATGAAAAACTGTTTTTT
many,TRBV7-2,TRBJ2-3,TRBD2,CASRDLAGGGDTQYF,TGTGCCAGCAGAGACCTAGCGGGGGGCGGTGATACGCAGTATTTT
.,TRBV6-2/TRBV6-3,TRBJ1-1,.,CASSYPELEAFF,TGTGCCAGCAGTTACCCGGAACTTGAAGCTTTCTTT
.,TRBV27,TRBJ1-2,.,CASSAQTGWGYTF,TGTGCCAGCAGCGCTCAGACAGGATGGGGCTACACCTTC
.,TRBV4-1,TRBJ1-1,TRBD1,CASSQVDRGFGAFF,TGCGCCAGCAGCCAGGTTGACAGGGGCTTTGGAGCTTTCTTT
.,TRBV10-3,TRBJ1-6,TRBD1,CAISESGDRASPLHF,TGTGCCATCAGTGAGTCTGGGGACAGGGCTTCACCCCTCCACTTT
once,TRBV5-5,TRBJ2-1,TRBD1,CASSIGTVEYNEQFF,TGTGCCAGCAGCATCGGGACAGTCGAATACAATGAGCAGTTCTTC
.,TRBV5-4,TRBJ2-6,TRBD1,CASSFRRGQGTGANVLTF,TGTGCCAGCAGCTTTAGAAGGGGGCAGGGGACTGGGGCCAACGTCCTGACTTTC
.,TRBV14,TRBJ1-2,.,CASSQEGSGYGYTF,TGTGCCAGCAGCCAAGAAGGGTCTGGGTATGGCTACACCTTC
many,TRBV6-1,TRBJ1-1,.,CASSGTGGAFEAFF,TGTGCCAGCAGTGGGACTGGGGGCGCCTTTGAAGCTTTCTTT
.,TRBV6-2/TRBV6-3,TRBJ1-1,.,CASSYYSAGGNTEAFF,TGTGCCAGCAGTTATTATTCGGCCGGTGGCAACACTGAAGCTTTCTTT
.,TRBV12-3/TRBV12-4,TRBJ1-5,.,CASSYINRANQPRHF,TGTGCCAGCAGTTATATAAACAGAGCCAATCAGCCCCGGCATTTT
.,TRBV7-4,TRBJ2-5,TRBD2,CASSSNRPLAGGAETQYF,TGTGCCAGCAGCTCCAACCGCCCACTAGCGGGGGGGGCAGAGACCCAGTACTTC
.,TRBV6-5,TRBJ1-6,.,CASSYSGTTYSPLHF,TGTGCCAGCAGTTATTCCGGGACAACGTATTCACCCCTCCACTTT
.,TRBV12-3/TRBV12-4,TRBJ2-6,TRBD2,CASTTRGDGANVLTF,TGTGCCAGCACAACCCGGGGGGACGGGGCCAACGTCCTGACTTTC
.,TRBV19,TRBJ1-1,.,CASSSRPKGAFF,TGTGCCAGTAGTTCCCGGCCGAAGGGGGCTTTCTTT
few,TRBV7-9,TRBJ1-3,.,CASSLEVVPGNTIYF,TGTGCCAGCAGCTTAGAGGTCGTTCCTGGAAACACCATATATTTT
many,TRBV12-3/TRBV12-4,TRBJ2-6,.,CASSFPGANVLTF,TGTGCCAGCAGTTTCCCTGGGGCCAACGTCCTGACTTTC
many,TRBV7-9,TRBJ2-4,TRBD1,CASSLTGGNIQYF,TGTGCCAGCAGCTTAACAGGGGGAAACATTCAGTACTTC
.,TRBV6-1,TRBJ2-3,TRBD2,CASSERRGNTDTQYF,TGTGCCAGCAGTGAACGGCGGGGGAACACAGATACGCAGTATTTT
few,TRBV2,TRBJ1-6,TRBD1,CASSFKQGNSPLHF,TGTGCCAGCAGTTTTAAACAGGGGAATTCACCCCTCCACTTT
.,TRBV4-2,TRBJ1-1,TRBD1,CASSQDWRGPDEDFF,TGTGCCAGCAGCCAAGATTGGAGGGGGCCTGATGAAGATTTCTTT
.,TRBV19,TRBJ1-2,.,CATQNTYYGYTF,TGTGCCACCCAAAACACCTACTATGGCTACACCTTC
.,TRBV6-6,TRBJ2-3,TRBD2,CASSDPSRLAGRADTQYF,TGTGCCAGCAGTGACCCCTCTCGACTAGCGGGGAGGGCAGATACGCAGTATTTT
.,TRBV27,TRBJ2-4,.,CASSSPKNIQYF,TGTGCCAGCAGCTCCCCCAAAAACATTCAGTACTTC
.,TRBV29-1,TRBJ2-1,TRBD1,CSVEGRTGASSGQFF,TGCAGCGTTGAAGGCCGGACAGGGGCCTCCTCTGGGCAGTTCTTC
few,TRBV4-1,TRBJ1-5,.,CASSQGGSYNQPQHF,TGCGCCAGCAGCCAAGGGGGGAGCTACAATCAGCCCCAGCATTTT
.,TRBV6-8,TRBJ2-1,TRBD2,CASSYWRGTDNEQFF,TGTGCCAGCAGTTACTGGCGGGGGACCGACAATGAGCAGTTCTTC
.,TRBV24-1,TRBJ2-2,.,CATSARQGRTGELFF,TGTGCCACCAGTGCACGTCAGGGAAGAACCGGGGAGCTGTTTTTT
few,TRBV7-9,TRBJ1-4,TRBD1,CASSSTETGLGRTNEKLFF,TGTGCCAGCAGCTCGACGGAGACAGGGTTAGGACGAACTAATGAAAAACTGTTTTTT
few,TRBV12-3/TRBV12-4,TRBJ1-3,.,CASSRQYF,TGTGCCAGCAGTCGACAGTATTTT
.,TRBV7-2,TRBJ1-1,.,CASSLAGGTPMNTEAFF,TGTGCCAGCAGCTTAGCGGGGGGGACACCTATGAACACTGAAGCTTTCTTT
few,TRBV29-1,TRBJ1-1,TRBD1,CSVGQVLGAFF,TGCAGCGTCGGACAGGTTCTAGGAGCTTTCTTT
few,TRBV12-3/TRBV12-4,TRBJ2-5,.,CASSPQGGFGETQYF,TGTGCCAGCAGTCCCCAGGGGGGGTTTGGGGAGACCCAGTACTTC
few,TRBV27,TRBJ2-1,TRBD2,CASGAGGLPYNEQFF,TGTGCCAGCGGAGCGGGGGGGCTTCCCTACAATGAGCAGTTCTTC
few,TRBV4-1,TRBJ2-2,.,CASSQVSSGELFF,TGCGCCAGCAGCCAAGTATCTTCCGGGGAGCTGTTTTTT
few,TRBV12-3/TRBV12-4,TRBJ2-5,TRBD1,CASSFVSSDRTQETQYF,TGTGCCAGCAGTTTCGTAAGCTCGGACAGGACTCAAGAGACCCAGTACTTC
.,TRBV2,TRBJ1-1,TRBD1,CASSGDRGHRLNTEAFF,TGTGCCAGCAGTGGGGACAGGGGGCACCGATTGAACACTGAAGCTTTCTTT
few,TRBV20-1,TRBJ2-3,.,CSADISGDTQYF,TGCAGTGCCGATATTTCTGGGGATACGCAGTATTTT
few,TRBV6-2/TRBV6-3,TRBJ1-1,TRBD1,CASSYRQGVWTEAFF,TGTGCCAGCAGTTATCGGCAGGGGGTTTGGACTGAAGCTTTCTTT
.,TRBV7-7,TRBJ2-7,TRBD2,CASSPAGGASYEQYF,TGTGCTAGCAGCCCAGCCGGGGGGGCTTCCTACGAGCAGTACTTC
.,TRBV4-3,TRBJ1-1,TRBD1,CASSQVATGGPEAFF,TGCGCCAGCAGCCAAGTAGCAACAGGGGGTCCAGAAGCTTTCTTT
.,TRBV27,TRBJ1-6,.,CASSYPSRYPLHF,TGTGCCAGCAGTTACCCCTCGAGGTATCCCCTCCACTTT
.,TRBV4-3,TRBJ2-3,.,CASSQDGNTDTQYF,TGCGCCAGCAGCCAAGATGGGAACACAGATACGCAGTATTTT
few,TRBV4-1,TRBJ1-5,.,CASSGQGDGTNQPQHF,TGCGCCAGCAGCGGGCAGGGAGATGGTACAAATCAGCCCCAGCATTTT